One and the same sample provided the 8 T cell receptor beta chains below, sequenced in a study of cytomegalovirus exposure and HLA in healthy donors. Clones were read by immunoSEQ multiplex PCR, and TCRdb kept only the in-frame ones, dropping some. The profile shows about 55,000 clones, 80% to 95% of them singletons. Material: PBMCs. These receptors came from a man in his late teens or twenties in good health and CMV-seronegative.

The chain is built from TRBV19 and TRBJ1-5; 7 bases align to TRBD1. The CDR3 contains 14 residues. Germline loops: CDR1 LNHDA, CDR2 SQIVND (reference sequence). V shed 9 bases, J shed 11 bases, and the junction held 16 bases outside the gene matches. CDR3 bases: TGTGCCAGCCGATCCCACAGAGGGGGCTTGGCCCAGCATTTT. This sequence encodes CASRSHRGGLAQHF.

The CDR3 nucleotides are TGTGCCAGCAGTTCCCAGCGGGAGTATAATTCTGGTGAGCAGTTCTTC. The encoded protein is CASSSQREYNSGEQFF. This chain links TRBV28 with TRBJ2-1; 8 bases map to TRBD2. The CDR3 spans 16 residues. J was trimmed by 9 bases and V by 4 bases; bases with no gene match: 14. Germline V gene lookup returns CDR1 MDHEN and CDR2 SYDVKM.

This chain links TRBV5-1 with TRBJ2-5; D is possibly TRBD1 (6 bases). V lost 4 bases and J 4 bases, leaving 14 bases between the germline ends. The CDR3 is made up of 14 amino acids. Germline assignment: CDR1 SGHRS and CDR2 YFSETQ. CDR3 nucleotides: TGCGCCAGCAGCGAACCAGGGGCAGGAGAGACCCAGTACTTC. Translated, it gives CASSEPGAGETQYF.

The V gene is TRBV19, the J gene TRBJ1-5; D is uncertain. V lost 4 bases and J 1 base, leaving 8 bases between the germline ends. Germline V lookup: CDR1 LNHDA, CDR2 SQIVND (reference sequence). The CDR3 has 14 residues. The CDR3 DNA is TGTGCCAGTAGTACAAGCGGAAGCAATCAGCCCCAGCATTTT. Its protein is CASSTSGSNQPQHF.

The chain couples TRBV7-6 to TRBJ2-5, with D hard to call. The germline V gene has CDR1 SGHVS and CDR2 FNYEAQ. CDR3 size: 13 residues. Trimming stripped 3 bases from V and 2 bases from J, with 7 bases between. The CDR3 reads CASSFGQQETQYF. CDR3 DNA sequence: TGTGCCAGCAGCTTTGGCCAACAAGAGACCCAGTACTTC.

The V call is TRBV6-1, the J call TRBJ2-3, with 13 bases matching TRBD2. The CDR3 length is 17 residues. V shed 0 bases and J 4 bases; nucleotides not matched to a gene: 4. The germline CDR1 and CDR2 sequences are MNHNS and SASEGT. CDR3 nucleotide sequence: TGTGCCAGCAGTGAAGCTCCCACTAGCGGGGGGGCAGATACGCAGTATTTT. Protein: CASSEAPTSGGADTQYF.

The rearrangement uses TRBV29-1 and TRBJ2-7, with D possibly being TRBD1 (6 bases). CDR3 length: 12 residues. Trimming stripped 5 bases from V and 3 bases from J, with 11 bases between. Germline-derived CDR1 and CDR2 are SQVTM and ANQGSEA. As DNA, the CDR3 is TGCAGCGTTTCGGACAGAGACTACGAGCAGTACTTC. It translates to CSVSDRDYEQYF.

This sequence joins TRBV5-4 and TRBJ2-7, with D tentatively TRBD1 (6 bases). The CDR3 extends over 13 amino acids. Per germline, CDR1 SGHNT and CDR2 YYREEE (reference sequence). The V gene lost 4 bases and the J gene lost 3 bases, with 11 bases spanning the gap. The CDR3 sequence: CASSRGQSYEQYF. CDR3 nucleotides: TGTGCCAGCAGCCGCGGACAGAGCTACGAGCAGTACTTC.